Below, 5 T cell receptor beta chains from the same sample are listed, as sequenced in a study of cytomegalovirus exposure and HLA in healthy donors. Use of 60 Vbeta and 13 Jbeta primers characterized the PCR. The repertoire was sequenced with immunoSEQ multiplex PCR; TCRdb's copy has only in-frame clones and lacks some. The repertoire table contains under 150,000 clones. Sequencing was carried out using PBMCs. The receptors derive from a middle-aged man in good health and CMV-seronegative.

This chain uses TRBV4-3 with TRBJ2-2, with D possibly being TRBD2 (6 bases). The germline CDR1 and CDR2 sequences are LGHNA and YSLEER. The V end was cut by 4 bases, the J end by 13 bases, with 16 bases between. The CDR3 totals 13 residues. The CDR3 spells CASSPNGRPGLFF. The DNA for the CDR3 is TGCGCCAGCAGCCCGAATGGGAGGCCCGGGCTGTTTTTT.

The chain has TRBV9 and TRBJ2-1; D is possibly TRBD2 (7 bases). CDR3 length equals 16 residues. The germline CDR1 and CDR2 sequences are SGDLS and YYNGEE. Trimming left V 4 bases short and J 3 bases short, with 17 bases between. The CDR3 protein is CASSSGGGGLYNEQFF. In DNA, the CDR3 is TGTGCCAGCAGCTCAGGTGGCGGGGGCCTCTACAATGAGCAGTTCTTC.

The chain uses TRBV29-1 and TRBJ2-3, with TRBD2 matching 8 bases. From germline, CDR1 is SQVTM and CDR2 ANQGSEA. The length of the CDR3 is 13 residues. V gave up 7 bases and J gave up 6 bases; unmatched junction bases: 9. The CDR3: CSASGGIGDTQYF. The CDR3 region has the DNA TGCAGCGCCTCGGGAGGGATTGGGGATACGCAGTATTTT.

The rearrangement uses TRBV2 and TRBJ2-2; TRBD2 matches 8 bases. Losses at the gene ends were 5 bases for V and 3 bases for J; bases not matched to a gene: 5. This CDR3 contains 15 residues. Germline V gene data show CDR1 as SNHLY and CDR2 as FYNNEI. CDR3 sequence: CASSSSGRDTGELFF. The CDR3, as DNA: TGTGCCAGCAGTTCAAGCGGGAGAGACACCGGGGAGCTGTTTTTT.

The chain joins TRBV21-1 to TRBJ2-7; whether TRBD2, the table's D call, matches the DNA was not checked. TRBV21-1 is a known pseudogene. The CDR3 runs to 14 residues. Here the CDR3 DNA reads TGTGCCAGCAGCAAAGAGACTAGCGGGGGGCTTTGGTACTTC. The encoded protein is CASSKETSGGLWYF.